This T cell receptor beta chain was obtained from a study of OX40 agonist ivuxolimab in advanced cancers. On the study more broadly: The dose-escalation cohort was roughly 84% male, with a mean age of 60 years, ranging about 20 to 79. General observations from the study: Doses of 0.1 to 3.0 mg/kg were accompanied by clonal expansion of CD4+ and CD8+ blood T cells by week 6. Researchers report that CD8+ T cells had, on average, more expanded clones than CD4+.

Sequencing used immunoSEQ multiplex PCR; TCRdb keeps in-frame clones, though not all of them. Of 85,000 to 100,000 clones listed, over 75% are singletons. This CDR3 has 12 amino acids. The germline V gene encodes CDR1 SEHNR and CDR2 FQNEAQ (reference sequence). The ends were cut back, 2 bases at V and 8 bases at J, with 7 bases in the middle. Points on this clone: Its cognate antigen is unknown. This same CDR3 is encoded by further DNA sequences in the sample.

The source of this sequence is an adult with an advanced solid tumor such as melanoma, head and neck, liver or kidney cancer. The chain joins TRBV7-9 to TRBJ2-1; D gene ambiguous. Sequencing used CD4+ or CD8+ T cells sorted from blood, obtained in a trial of the OX40 agonist ivuxolimab. DNA of the CDR3: TGTGCCAGCAGCTTAAGTGGATATGAGCAGTTCTTC. Protein sequence: CASSLSGYEQFF.